The 13 T cell receptor beta chains below come from one sample, sequenced in a study of CD8 T cells in ankylosing spondylitis. TCRdb re-called the 5' RACE reads through MiXCR, storing one row per CDR3 protein. The sample has 180,000 or so distinct CDR3 sequences; around 10% are singletons. What was sequenced was blood, either unsorted or a sorted T cell fraction (not recorded which). Receptors originate from a male donor with ankylosing spondylitis or in good health (not recorded which).

This clonotype was recorded at least ten times. The V call is TRBV5-5, the J call TRBJ2-3; a weak D match, TRBD2 (6 bases). The V end was cut by 2 bases, the J end by 3 bases, with 13 bases between. Germline V gene data show CDR1 as SGHKS and CDR2 as YYEKEE (reference sequence). This CDR3 region has 15 residues. This chain's CDR3 is CASSFAAEGTDTQYF. As DNA, the CDR3 is TGTGCCAGCAGCTTTGCAGCGGAGGGGACAGATACGCAGTATTTT.

The V and J genes are TRBV27 and TRBJ1-2; D might be TRBD1 (6 bases). The ends were cut back, 3 bases at V and 7 bases at J, with 15 bases in the middle. CDR3 length equals 14 residues. Germline assignment: CDR1 MNHEY and CDR2 SMNVEV (reference sequence). The CDR3 DNA follows: TGTGCCAGCAGTTTTCGGGGGGCCCAAGGTGGCTACACCTTC. Protein sequence: CASSFRGAQGGYTF.

The chain has TRBV5-1 and TRBJ2-7; D call uncertain. Germline V CDR1 and CDR2: SGHRS, YFSETQ. This CDR3 is 14 amino acids long. The germline V and J ends were trimmed by 0 bases and 0 bases, with 7 bases remaining between them. The CDR3 nucleotides are TGCGCCAGCAGCTTGGGCGGAGACTCCTACGAGCAGTACTTC. It encodes CASSLGGDSYEQYF.

This clonotype has at least ten counts. The V and J genes are TRBV28 and TRBJ2-7; D gene ambiguous. The V and J ends lost 7 bases and 0 bases respectively, with 7 bases between them. The V gene's germline CDR1 is MDHEN and CDR2 SYDVKM. The CDR3 runs to 12 residues. The DNA of the CDR3 is TGTGCCAGCATAGGGTCCTCCTACGAGCAGTACTTC. It encodes CASIGSSYEQYF.

The table lists this clonotype with many counts. This chain uses TRBV4-3 with TRBJ2-5, with a possible D match to TRBD2 (5 bases). The CDR3 consists of 15 residues. The germline V gene encodes CDR1 LGHNA and CDR2 YSLEER. Trimming removed 1 base at V and 5 bases at J, with 14 bases between. The CDR3 sequence is CASSQALARRETQYF. CDR3 in DNA: TGCGCCAGCAGCCAAGCCCTAGCTCGACGGGAGACCCAGTACTTC.

The CDR3 coding sequence is TGTGCCAGCAGCTCTAGCCCTGACCACAATGAGCAGTTCTTC. Amino acids: CASSSSPDHNEQFF. V gene TRBV7-2 combines with J gene TRBJ2-1, with TRBD2 as a possible D gene (5 bases). CDR1 and CDR2 from the germline V gene are SGHTA and FQGNSA. V was trimmed by 4 bases and J by 5 bases, leaving 12 bases between them. CDR3 length equals 14 residues.

This clonotype was seen only a few times. The chain recombines TRBV30 with TRBJ2-6; D uncertain. The V gene lost 4 bases and the J gene lost 3 bases, with 10 bases spanning the gap. The CDR3 is 14 residues long. Germline loops: CDR1 GTSNPN, CDR2 SVGIG (reference sequence). Here the CDR3 reads CAWNAGGGANVLTF. The CDR3 bases are TGTGCCTGGAACGCAGGCGGTGGGGCCAACGTCCTGACTTTC.

The table lists this clonotype with a few counts. CDR3 nucleotide sequence: TGTGCCAGCAGCTTAGGGGTTTTCGGGGACACCGGGGAGCTGTTTTTT. Translation gives CASSLGVFGDTGELFF. The chain employs TRBV7-9 and TRBJ2-2; a possible D gene is TRBD2 (5 bases). Trimming removed 1 base from V and 3 bases from J, with 12 bases in between. The germline CDR1 and CDR2 sequences are SEHNR and FQNEAQ (reference sequence). This CDR3 has 16 residues.

Ten or more counts support this clonotype. V and J are TRBV29-1 and TRBJ1-4; the D is unclear. The CDR3 runs to 11 residues. Germline-derived CDR1 and CDR2 are SQVTM and ANQGSEA. Trimming took 6 bases from V and 3 from J, leaving 5 bases between them. CDR3 protein: CSVEANEKLFF. The CDR3 region has the DNA TGCAGCGTCGAGGCTAATGAAAAACTGTTTTTT.

This clonotype has only one observation. This sequence joins TRBV4-1 and TRBJ1-4; D is ambiguous. This CDR3 is 15 amino acids long. Trimming cost V 2 bases and J 8 bases, with 15 bases left between them. Per the germline V gene, CDR1 is MGHRA and CDR2 is YSYEKL. CDR3 sequence reads: CASSQQQATGEKLFF. CDR3 DNA sequence: TGCGCCAGCAGCCAACAGCAGGCCACGGGAGAAAAACTGTTTTTT.

This clonotype has at least ten counts. V is TRBV20-1 and J is TRBJ2-7; tentatively, D is TRBD1 (5 bases). The V gene lost 1 base and the J gene lost 5 bases, with 12 bases spanning the gap. The CDR3 is made up of 13 amino acids. Germline values: CDR1 DFQATT, CDR2 SNEGSKA (reference sequence). The CDR3 DNA sequence: TGCAGTGCTAGAGGGGGCATCCTCCACGAGCAGTACTTC. It translates to CSARGGILHEQYF.

This clonotype appeared many times. The J gene is TRBJ2-1, the V gene TRBV9; 12 nucleotides match TRBD1. V trimming: 1 base; J trimming: 2 bases; junction bases outside the gene matches: 4. The CDR3 has 17 amino acids. The germline CDR1 and CDR2 sequences are SGDLS and YYNGEE. For the CDR3, the DNA is TGTGCCAGCAGCGTACGGGACAGGGGGCCCCCCTACAATGAGCAGTTCTTC. Protein: CASSVRDRGPPYNEQFF.

As for this clonotype: With a much larger clone just one base away, this may be a read error. The chain links TRBV9 to TRBJ1-4; TRBD1 agrees at 9 bases. With V trimmed by 4 bases and J by 9 bases, 7 bases remained unmatched. This CDR3 region has 14 residues. Germline loops: CDR1 SGDLS, CDR2 YYNGEE. This chain's CDR3 is CASSSGQGSQKLFF. The DNA for the CDR3 is TGTGCCAGCAGCTCGGGACAGGGTAGTCAAAAACTGTTTTTT.